This T cell receptor beta chain was found in a study of cytomegalovirus exposure and HLA in healthy donors. Study-level points and caveats: CMV antigen specificity of three CMV-associated chains was confirmed in vitro.

Germline CDR1 is MDHEN and CDR2 is SYDVKM. V was clipped by 6 bases and J by 3 bases; unmatched bases: 8. The CDR3 runs 15 residues. Remarks on this clone: No antigen is known for it. The same CDR3 can be traced to other DNA sequences in this sample.

The PCR made use of 60 Vbeta and 13 Jbeta primers. The repertoire was sequenced with immunoSEQ multiplex PCR; TCRdb's copy has only in-frame clones and lacks some. The table includes approximately 170,000 clones, around three quarters detected once. Despite likely unrecorded immune exposures, the donors were nominally healthy at the time of sampling. This sequence originates from a woman aged 45-59 years in good health and CMV-seronegative. Material for sequencing was PBMCs. V usage is TRBV28 and J usage is TRBJ1-5, with 7 positions matching TRBD1. CDR3 DNA sequence: TGTGCCAGCAGGACCGGGACAGCGACCAATCAGCCCCAGCATTTT. This codes for CASRTGTATNQPQHF.